This entry features one T cell receptor beta chain sequence. Using immunoSEQ multiplex PCR, the repertoire was profiled, and TCRdb retains in-frame clones only, with some absent. The table has about 31,000 clones, around 90% seen once. Trimming cost V 2 bases and J 1 base; bases outside gene matches: 5. The length of the CDR3 is 16 residues. The germline gives CDR1 SGHTA, CDR2 FQGTGA. These data belong to a study of T cells after posttransplantation cyclophosphamide. Cells defined as naive were viable CD3+CD4+ or CD3+CD8+ and CCR7+CD45RA+CD45RO-CD95-CD27+CD28+. Sequenced sample: naive CD4+ T cells sorted from PBMCs. This sequence originates from an older woman in good health, CMV-negative, and a related stem cell transplant donor. V is TRBV7-3 and J is TRBJ2-1; 7 nucleotides align to TRBD2. For the CDR3, the DNA is TGTGCCAGCAGCTTAGCTAGCGGTGATTCCTACAATGAGCAGTTCTTC. This gives the protein CASSLASGDSYNEQFF.